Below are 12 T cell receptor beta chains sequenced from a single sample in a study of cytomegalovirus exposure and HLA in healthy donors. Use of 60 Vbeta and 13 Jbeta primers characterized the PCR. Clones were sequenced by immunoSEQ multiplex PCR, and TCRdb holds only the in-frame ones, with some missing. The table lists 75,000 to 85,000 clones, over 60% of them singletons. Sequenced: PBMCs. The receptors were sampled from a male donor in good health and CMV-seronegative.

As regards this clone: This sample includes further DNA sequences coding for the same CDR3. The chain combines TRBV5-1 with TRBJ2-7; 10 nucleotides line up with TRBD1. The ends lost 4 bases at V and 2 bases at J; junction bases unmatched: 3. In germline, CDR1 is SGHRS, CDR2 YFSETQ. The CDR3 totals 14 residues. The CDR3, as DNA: TGCGCCAGCAGCCTCGGACAGGGGGCCTACGAGCAGTACTTC. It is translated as CASSLGQGAYEQYF.

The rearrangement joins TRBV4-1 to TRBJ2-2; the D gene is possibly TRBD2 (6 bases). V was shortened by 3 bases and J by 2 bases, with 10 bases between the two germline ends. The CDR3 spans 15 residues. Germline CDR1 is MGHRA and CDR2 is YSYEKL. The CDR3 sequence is CASSHGLSNTGELFF. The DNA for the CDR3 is TGCGCCAGCAGCCATGGACTATCAAACACCGGGGAGCTGTTTTTT.

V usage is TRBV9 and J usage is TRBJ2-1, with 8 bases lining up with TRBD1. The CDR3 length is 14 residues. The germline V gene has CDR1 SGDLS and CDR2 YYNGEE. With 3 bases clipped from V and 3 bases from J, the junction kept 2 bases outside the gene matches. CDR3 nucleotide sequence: TGTGCCAGCAGCGGGACAGGGAACTACAATGAGCAGTTCTTC. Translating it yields CASSGTGNYNEQFF.

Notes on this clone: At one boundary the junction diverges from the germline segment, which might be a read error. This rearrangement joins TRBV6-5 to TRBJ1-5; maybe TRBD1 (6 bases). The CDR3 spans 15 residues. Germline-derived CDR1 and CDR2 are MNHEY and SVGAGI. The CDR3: CASSSQGISNQPQNF. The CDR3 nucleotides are TGTGCCAGCAGTTCTCAGGGGATAAGTAATCAGCCCCAGAATTTT.

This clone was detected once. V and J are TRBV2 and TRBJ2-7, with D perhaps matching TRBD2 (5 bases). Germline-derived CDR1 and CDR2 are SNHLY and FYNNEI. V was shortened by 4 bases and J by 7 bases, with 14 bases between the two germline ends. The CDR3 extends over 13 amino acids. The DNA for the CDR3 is TGTGCCAGCAGTGGATCTCCCTCGGGGGAGCAGTACTTC. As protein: CASSGSPSGEQYF.

The CDR3 DNA is TGTGCCAGTAGTATCCCGGGGACTGAAGCTTTCTTT. This gives the protein CASSIPGTEAFF. The rearrangement uses TRBV19 and TRBJ1-1; D gene unclear. The CDR3 has 12 residues. The V end was cut by 3 bases, the J end by 5 bases, with 7 bases between. Germline CDR1 reads LNHDA; CDR2 reads SQIVND (reference sequence).

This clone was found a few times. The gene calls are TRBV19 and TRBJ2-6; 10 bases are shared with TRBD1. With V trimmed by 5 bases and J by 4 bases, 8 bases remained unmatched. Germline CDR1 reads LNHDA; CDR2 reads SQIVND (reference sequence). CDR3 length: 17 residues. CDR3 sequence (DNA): TGTGCCAGTAGTGGAAAGACAGGGGGCTCCGGGGCCAACGTCCTGACTTTC. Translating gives CASSGKTGGSGANVLTF.

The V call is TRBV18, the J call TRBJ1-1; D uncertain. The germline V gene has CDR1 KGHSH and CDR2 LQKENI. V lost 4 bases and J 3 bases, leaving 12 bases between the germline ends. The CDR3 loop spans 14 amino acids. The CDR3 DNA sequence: TGTGCCAGCTCACTCCGGAGTGGTTACACTGAAGCTTTCTTT. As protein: CASSLRSGYTEAFF.

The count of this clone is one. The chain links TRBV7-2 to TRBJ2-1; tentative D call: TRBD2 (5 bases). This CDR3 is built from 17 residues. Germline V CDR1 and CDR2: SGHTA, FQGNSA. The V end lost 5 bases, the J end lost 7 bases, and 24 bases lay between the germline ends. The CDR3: CASSSDYTWGARNEQFF. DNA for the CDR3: TGTGCCAGCAGCAGTGACTATACTTGGGGAGCGAGGAATGAGCAGTTCTTC.

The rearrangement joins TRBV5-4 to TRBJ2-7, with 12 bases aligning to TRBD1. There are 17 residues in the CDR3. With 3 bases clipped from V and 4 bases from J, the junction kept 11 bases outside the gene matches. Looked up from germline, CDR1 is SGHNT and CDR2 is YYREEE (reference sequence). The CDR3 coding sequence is TGTGCCAGCAGCTCAAACTACCGGGACAGGGGGCTATACGAGCAGTACTTC. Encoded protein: CASSSNYRDRGLYEQYF.

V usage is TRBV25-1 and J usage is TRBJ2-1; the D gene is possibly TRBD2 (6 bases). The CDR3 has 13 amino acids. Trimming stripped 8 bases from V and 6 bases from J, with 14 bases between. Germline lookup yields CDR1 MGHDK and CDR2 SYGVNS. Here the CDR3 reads CASALGGGNEQFF. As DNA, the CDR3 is TGTGCCAGCGCCCTCGGGGGTGGCAATGAGCAGTTCTTC.

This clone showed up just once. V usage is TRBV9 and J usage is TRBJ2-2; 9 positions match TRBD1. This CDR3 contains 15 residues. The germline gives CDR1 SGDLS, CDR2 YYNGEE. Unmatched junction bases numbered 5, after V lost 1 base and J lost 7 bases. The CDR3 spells CASSVTQGADGELFF. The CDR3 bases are TGTGCCAGCAGCGTAACACAGGGGGCCGACGGGGAGCTGTTTTTT.